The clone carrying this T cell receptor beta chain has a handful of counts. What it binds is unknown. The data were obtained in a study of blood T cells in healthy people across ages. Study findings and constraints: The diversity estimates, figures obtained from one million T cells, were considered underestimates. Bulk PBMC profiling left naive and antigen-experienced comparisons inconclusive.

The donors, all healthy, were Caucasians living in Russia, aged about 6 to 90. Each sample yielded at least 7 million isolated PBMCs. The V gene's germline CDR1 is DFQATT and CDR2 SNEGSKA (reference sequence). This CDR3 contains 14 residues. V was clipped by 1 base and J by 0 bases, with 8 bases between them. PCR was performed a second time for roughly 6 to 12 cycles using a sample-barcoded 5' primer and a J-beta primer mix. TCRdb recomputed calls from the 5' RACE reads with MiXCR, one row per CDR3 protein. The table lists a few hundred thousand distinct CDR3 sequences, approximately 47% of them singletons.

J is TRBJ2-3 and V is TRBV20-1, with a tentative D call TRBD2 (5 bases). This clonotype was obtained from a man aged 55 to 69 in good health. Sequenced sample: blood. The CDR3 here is CSARVEGSTDTQYF. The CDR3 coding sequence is TGCAGTGCTAGAGTTGAGGGAAGCACAGATACGCAGTATTTT.